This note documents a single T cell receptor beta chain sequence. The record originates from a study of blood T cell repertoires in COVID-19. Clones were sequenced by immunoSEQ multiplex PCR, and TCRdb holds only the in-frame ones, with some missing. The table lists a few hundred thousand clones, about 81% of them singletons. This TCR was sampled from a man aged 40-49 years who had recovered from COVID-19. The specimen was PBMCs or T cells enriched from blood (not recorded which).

DNA for the CDR3: TGTGCCAGCAGCCGGACAGGCTTTCTGCCCCAGCATTTT. It specifies CASSRTGFLPQHF. The gene calls are TRBV5-6 and TRBJ1-5; 7 bases are a match to TRBD1. This CDR3 contains 13 residues. Germline CDR1 and CDR2: SGHDT and YYEEEE. V trimming: 4 bases; J trimming: 9 bases; junction bases outside the gene matches: 7.